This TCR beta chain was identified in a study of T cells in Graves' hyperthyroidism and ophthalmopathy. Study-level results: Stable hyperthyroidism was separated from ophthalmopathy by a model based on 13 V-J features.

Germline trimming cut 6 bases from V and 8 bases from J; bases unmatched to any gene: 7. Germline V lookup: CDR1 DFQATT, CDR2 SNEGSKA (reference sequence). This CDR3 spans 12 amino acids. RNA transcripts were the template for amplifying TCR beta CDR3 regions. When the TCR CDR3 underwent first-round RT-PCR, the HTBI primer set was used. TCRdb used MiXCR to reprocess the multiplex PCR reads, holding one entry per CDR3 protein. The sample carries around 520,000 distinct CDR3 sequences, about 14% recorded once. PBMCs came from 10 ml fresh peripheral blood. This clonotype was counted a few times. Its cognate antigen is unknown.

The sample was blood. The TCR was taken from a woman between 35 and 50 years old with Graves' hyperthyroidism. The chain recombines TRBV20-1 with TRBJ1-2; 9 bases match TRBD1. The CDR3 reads CSALQGAGGYTF. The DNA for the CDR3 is TGCAGTGCGTTACAGGGGGCGGGGGGCTACACCTTC.